The source of this TCR beta chain is a study of T-cell memory formation after mild COVID-19. This clonotype has ten or more counts. Antigen: not known. Study-level results: Mainly CM and EM harbored the contracting CD4+ clones; mainly EMRA harbored the CD8+ ones. Pre-infection memory harbored some responding clones, suggesting cross-reactive memory joined.

V was clipped by 4 bases and J by 5 bases, with 14 bases between them. Germline CDR1 reads SGHTA; CDR2 reads FQGNSA. The CDR3 contains 14 residues. TCRdb called the 5' RACE reads again in MiXCR, with one record for every CDR3 protein. The table includes roughly 40,000 distinct CDR3 sequences, 7.3% detected once. Material: PBMCs or a T cell subset sorted from them (not recorded which). This TCR came from a man younger than 35 who had mild COVID-19 (a few samples of this study predate the infection). Cell type and time point are not known. The chain joins TRBV7-2 to TRBJ2-5; weak D call: TRBD1 (6 bases). For the CDR3, the DNA is TGTGCCAGCAGCTACCGGACGAGGGGGGAGACCCAGTACTTC. This codes for CASSYRTRGETQYF.